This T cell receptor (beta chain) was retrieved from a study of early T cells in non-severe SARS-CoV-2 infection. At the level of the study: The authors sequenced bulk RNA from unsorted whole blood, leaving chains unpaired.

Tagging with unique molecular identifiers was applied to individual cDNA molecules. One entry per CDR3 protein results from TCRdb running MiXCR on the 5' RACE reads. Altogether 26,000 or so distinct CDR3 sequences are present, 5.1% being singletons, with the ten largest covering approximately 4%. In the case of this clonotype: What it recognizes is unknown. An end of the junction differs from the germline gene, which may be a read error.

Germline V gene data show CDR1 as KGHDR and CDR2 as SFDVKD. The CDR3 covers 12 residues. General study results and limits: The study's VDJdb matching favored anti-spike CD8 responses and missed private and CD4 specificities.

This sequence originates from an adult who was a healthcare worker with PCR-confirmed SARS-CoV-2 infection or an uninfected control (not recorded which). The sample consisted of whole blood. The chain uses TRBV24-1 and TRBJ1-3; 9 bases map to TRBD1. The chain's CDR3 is CATQDRGNAIYF. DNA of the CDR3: TGTGCCACCCAGGACAGGGGAAACGCCATATATTTT.